This T cell receptor (beta chain) was identified in a study of T-cell reconstitution after alpha-beta-depleted transplantation in children. Unique molecular identifiers were incorporated when the TCRbeta library was constructed. A single record per CDR3 protein comes from TCRdb applying MiXCR to the PCR reads. The repertoire holds some 300,000 distinct CDR3 sequences, with around 7.3% as singletons. General observations from the study: By about two months after transplant, alpha-beta T cells reportedly arose from several hundred graft clones that had expanded. Some patients' high day-60 TCRbeta diversity was attributed to recipient cells surviving conditioning. Diversity and T-cell counts at one year after transplant derived mostly from new T cells.

This CDR3 spans 15 amino acids. The junction had 7 bases not matched to a gene; V was cut back by 7 bases and J by 0 bases. In germline, CDR1 is SGHRS, CDR2 YFSETQ. This clonotype was seen more than once but under ten times. No antigen is known for it. This TCR was recovered from a female patient between 2 and 15 years old who had a stem cell transplant for Fanconi anemia, so the T cells may come from the graft donor. This chain connects TRBV5-1 to TRBJ1-2, with 9 nucleotides matching TRBD1. The source was peripheral blood, collected 360 days after TCRalphabeta/CD19-depleted stem cell transplant. The CDR3 loop is CASAGTGLTNYGYTF. The CDR3 DNA is TGCGCCAGCGCTGGGACAGGGCTAACTAACTATGGCTACACCTTC.